This entry describes one TCR beta chain. These data come from a study of T cell responses to AZD1222 COVID-19 vaccine. Study as a whole: Pooled in the analysis were second doses at about 4 or about 12 weeks.

Only in-frame clones appear in the TCRdb table, and some are missing; sequencing was by immunoSEQ multiplex PCR. The data show about 140,000 clones, with about 89% seen just once and over 3.5% held by the top ten. The CDR3 spans 14 residues. The germline CDR1 and CDR2 sequences are MNHEY and SVGAGI. Trimming took 5 bases from V and 9 from J, leaving 17 bases between them. The origin of this receptor is an adult in good health. This chain joins TRBV6-5 and TRBJ1-5, with D possibly being TRBD1 (6 bases). Sequenced here: peripheral blood, sampled on day 0 of AZD1222 vaccination. The DNA of the CDR3 is TGTGCCAGCAGTCGTAACAGGGCTGACGGGCCCCAGCATTTT. It specifies CASSRNRADGPQHF.